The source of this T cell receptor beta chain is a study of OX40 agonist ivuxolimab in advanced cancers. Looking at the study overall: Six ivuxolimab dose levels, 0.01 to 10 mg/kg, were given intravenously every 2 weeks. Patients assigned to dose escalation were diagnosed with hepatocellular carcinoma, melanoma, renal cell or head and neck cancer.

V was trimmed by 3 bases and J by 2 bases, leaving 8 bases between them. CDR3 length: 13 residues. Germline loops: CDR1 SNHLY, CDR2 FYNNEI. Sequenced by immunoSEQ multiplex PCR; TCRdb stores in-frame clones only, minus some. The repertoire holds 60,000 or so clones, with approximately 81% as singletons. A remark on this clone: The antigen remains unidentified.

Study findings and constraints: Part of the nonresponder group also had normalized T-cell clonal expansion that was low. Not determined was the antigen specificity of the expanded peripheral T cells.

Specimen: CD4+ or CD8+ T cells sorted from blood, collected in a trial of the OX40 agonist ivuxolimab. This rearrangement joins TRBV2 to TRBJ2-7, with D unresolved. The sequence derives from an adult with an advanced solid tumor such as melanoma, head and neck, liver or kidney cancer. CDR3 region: CASSEAQPYEQYF. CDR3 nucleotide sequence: TGTGCCAGCAGTGAGGCCCAGCCCTACGAGCAGTACTTC.